Below, 16 T cell receptor beta chains from the same sample are listed, as sequenced in a study of metastatic and nonmetastatic thyroid tumors. Patients were all untreated before their thyroid surgery. TCRdb re-called the PCR reads via MiXCR. In the table there are about 6,600 clones, roughly a third of which are singletons. The sequenced sample was adjacent normal tissue. These receptors were taken from a female donor with papillary thyroid cancer or a benign thyroid nodule (not recorded which). Some clones in this sample may be carry-over from other donors' samples.

The V gene is TRBV7-2, the J gene TRBJ2-3; TRBD1 agrees at 8 bases. V was pared by 5 bases and J by 3 bases, with 4 bases of the junction left unmatched. In germline, CDR1 is SGHTA, CDR2 FQGNSA. This CDR3 spans 14 amino acids. In DNA, the CDR3 is TGTGCCAGCAGCCGGACAGGGTTTACAGATACGCAGTATTTT. Amino acid sequence: CASSRTGFTDTQYF.

The V and J genes are TRBV7-8 and TRBJ1-1, with 8 nucleotides matching TRBD1. This CDR3 has 14 amino acids. The germline V gene has CDR1 SGHVS and CDR2 FQNEAQ. The junction had 5 bases not matched to a gene; V was cut back by 4 bases and J by 4 bases. CDR3 sequence: CASSSQGAVTEAFF. The CDR3 nucleotides are TGTGCCAGCAGCTCCCAGGGGGCTGTCACTGAAGCTTTCTTT.

This clone has only a few counts. This chain uses TRBV28 with TRBJ2-1; D is ambiguous. Germline CDR1 MDHEN, CDR2 SYDVKM. The CDR3 contains 14 residues. Trimming left V 5 bases short and J 0 bases short, with 8 bases between. This chain's CDR3 is CASSPPGSYNEQFF. CDR3 sequence (DNA): TGTGCCAGCAGTCCGCCGGGCTCCTACAATGAGCAGTTCTTC.

The chain has TRBV20-1 and TRBJ1-5, with 10 bases lining up with TRBD1. The CDR3 is 18 residues long. CDR1 and CDR2 from the germline V gene are DFQATT and SNEGSKA (reference sequence). J lost 0 bases, V lost 4 bases, and 12 bases had no gene match. The CDR3 sequence is CSATSGQGGRNSNQPQHF. The DNA of the CDR3 is TGCAGTGCTACCAGCGGACAGGGGGGCAGAAATAGCAATCAGCCCCAGCATTTT.

This chain links TRBV11-2 with TRBJ2-7; no reliable D call. Germline-derived CDR1 and CDR2 are SGHAT and FQNNGV. The CDR3 contains 17 residues. Deletions cut 0 bases from V and 5 bases from J, with 20 bases between. This chain's CDR3 is CASSLDPGRLAPNEQYF. The CDR3 nucleotides read TGTGCCAGCAGCTTAGATCCTGGCAGATTGGCACCCAACGAGCAGTACTTC.

J is TRBJ2-7 and V is TRBV18; TRBD1 agrees at 8 bases. Losses at the gene ends were 3 bases for V and 1 base for J; bases not matched to a gene: 2. The CDR3 runs 14 residues. Per the germline V gene, CDR1 is KGHSH and CDR2 is LQKENI. The CDR3 loop is CASSPRDRSYEQYF. DNA for the CDR3: TGTGCCAGCTCACCTCGGGACAGGTCCTACGAGCAGTACTTC.

The chain joins TRBV19 to TRBJ1-1, with D unclear. Trimming shortened V by 3 bases and J by 9 bases, and 14 bases separated the two germline ends. CDR1 is LNHDA and CDR2 is SQIVND in the germline V gene (reference sequence). CDR3 length: 13 residues. This chain's CDR3 is CASSIDPLRKAFF. The CDR3 nucleotides are TGTGCCAGTAGTATTGATCCATTAAGAAAAGCTTTCTTT.

In this sample, this clone turned up a few times. The V and J genes are TRBV6-1 and TRBJ2-1, with TRBD2 matching over 7 bases. Germline-derived CDR1 and CDR2 are MNHNS and SASEGT. The CDR3 is 12 amino acids. V lost 6 bases and J lost 8; bases outside the gene matches: 4. The CDR3 nucleotides read TGTGCCAGCAGCGGACTAGACGATGAGCAGTTCTTC. Translating it yields CASSGLDDEQFF.

As for this clone: The CDR3 end shows no conserved phenylalanine or tryptophan, and so a read error is likely. V is TRBV6-1 and J is TRBJ1-5; D may be TRBD1 (6 bases). Germline CDR1 MNHNS, CDR2 SASEGT. This CDR3 has 15 residues. V lost 7 bases and J 2 bases, leaving 15 bases between the germline ends. This CDR3 is CASTPGQHGNQPQHS. The DNA of the CDR3 is TGTGCCAGCACCCCGGGACAACATGGCAATCAGCCCCAGCATTCT.

This clone was seen a handful of times. The chain has TRBV27 and TRBJ1-2; D uncertain. The CDR3 covers 15 residues. Germline CDR1 MNHEY, CDR2 SMNVEV (reference sequence). V lost 4 bases, J lost 7 bases, and 19 bases lay in between. The CDR3 sequence is CASSYKDPSLGGYTF. The CDR3 DNA reads TGTGCCAGCAGTTACAAAGATCCCAGTTTGGGTGGCTACACCTTC.

The genes are TRBV20-1 and TRBJ2-7; weak D call: TRBD1 (5 bases). Germline CDR1 DFQATT, CDR2 SNEGSKA (reference sequence). Trimming took off 3 bases at V and 1 base at J, with 10 bases between the two ends. The CDR3 covers 13 residues. CDR3 sequence reads: CSASLSGSYEQYF. CDR3 in DNA: TGCAGTGCTAGTTTATCAGGGTCCTACGAGCAGTACTTC.

The chain combines TRBV28 with TRBJ1-3; 10 bases are shared with TRBD1. CDR1 MDHEN and CDR2 SYDVKM come from the germline V gene. The CDR3 consists of 14 residues. J gave up 2 bases and V 8 bases, and 3 bases lay outside the gene matches. The CDR3 loop is CASCGQGAGNTIYF. DNA for the CDR3: TGTGCCAGCTGTGGACAGGGGGCTGGAAACACCATATATTTT.

The chain combines TRBV20-1 with TRBJ1-3; D perhaps matches TRBD1 (6 bases). V was trimmed by 4 bases and J by 0 bases, leaving 13 bases between them. CDR3 size: 15 residues. Germline loops: CDR1 DFQATT, CDR2 SNEGSKA (reference sequence). The CDR3 here is CSAKMTGFSGNTIYF. The CDR3 nucleotides are TGCAGTGCTAAGATGACAGGCTTCTCTGGAAACACCATATATTTT.

J is TRBJ1-1 and V is TRBV5-5; TRBD1 might be the D (6 bases). The CDR3 sequence is 15 residues long. Trimming shortened V by 3 bases and J by 1 base, and 13 bases separated the two germline ends. Germline V gene lookup returns CDR1 SGHKS and CDR2 YYEKEE (reference sequence). This CDR3 is CASSWREGGNTEAFF. For the CDR3, the DNA is TGTGCCAGCAGCTGGCGTGAAGGGGGGAACACTGAAGCTTTCTTT. The variable domain in full, with the rest retrieved from reference TRBV5-5 and TRBJ1-1, is DAGVTQSPTHLIKTRGQQVTLRCSPISGHKSVSWYQQVLGQGPQFIFQYYEKEERGRGNFPDRFSARQFPNYSSELNVNALLLGDSALYLCASSWREGGNTEAFFGQGTRLTVV.

This clone came up a few times. The chain links TRBV29-1 to TRBJ2-5, with no clear D. Trimming removed 8 bases at V and 0 bases at J, with 10 bases between. Germline CDR1 reads SQVTM; CDR2 reads ANQGSEA. The CDR3 totals 12 residues. The CDR3 DNA reads TGCAGCACCGCCAGATACCAAGAGACCCAGTACTTC. Translated: CSTARYQETQYF. Full variable domain (rest looked up from reference TRBV29-1 and TRBJ2-5): SAVISQKPSRDICQRGTSLTIQCQVDSQVTMMFWYRQQPGQSLTLIATANQGSEATYESGFVIDKFPISRPNLTFSTLTVSNMSPEDSSIYLCSTARYQETQYFGPGTRLLVL.

V is TRBV19 and J is TRBJ1-1, with D possibly being TRBD1 (5 bases). The CDR3 loop spans 15 amino acids. Germline-derived CDR1 and CDR2 are LNHDA and SQIVND (reference sequence). Trimming pared 7 bases from V and 6 bases from J, leaving 21 bases between. The CDR3 nucleotides read TGTGCCAGTATGGGGCAGGCTAGGGCGGCTCCTGAAGCTTTCTTT. Amino acid sequence: CASMGQARAAPEAFF.